Below, 25 T cell receptor beta chains from the same sample are listed, as sequenced in a study of blood T cell repertoires in COVID-19. The protocol was immunoSEQ multiplex PCR, while the TCRdb copy is restricted to in-frame clones and leaves out a portion. The data contain under 450,000 clones, about four fifths of them singletons. The sample taken for sequencing was peripheral blood. The receptor source for this set is a human donor with acute or convalescent COVID-19. The donor label of this sample is uncertain.

V is TRBV27 and J is TRBJ1-3; D is perhaps TRBD1 (6 bases). V shed 4 bases and J shed 4 bases, with 14 bases lying between them. The CDR3 sequence is 15 residues long. The germline V gene encodes CDR1 MNHEY and CDR2 SMNVEV (reference sequence). CDR3 in amino acids: CASSSLWGPGNTIYF. The CDR3 DNA follows: TGTGCCAGCAGTTCACTATGGGGGCCGGGAAACACCATATATTTT.

The chain recombines TRBV29-1 with TRBJ2-1; TRBD2 matches 7 bases. J gave up 9 bases and V 7 bases, and 6 bases lay outside the gene matches. Germline V gene lookup returns CDR1 SQVTM and CDR2 ANQGSEA. This CDR3 has 11 residues. The DNA of the CDR3 is TGCAGCGCCTGGGGGGGAAGTGAGCAGTTCTTC. Its protein is CSAWGGSEQFF.

V is TRBV9 and J is TRBJ2-3, with D unclear. The CDR3 is made up of 15 amino acids. Germline lookup yields CDR1 SGDLS and CDR2 YYNGEE. Trimming took off 2 bases at V and 3 bases at J, with 13 bases between the two ends. CDR3 sequence reads: CASSVSPSRTDTQYF. Here the CDR3 DNA reads TGTGCCAGCAGCGTCTCCCCGAGCAGGACAGATACGCAGTATTTT.

The chain joins TRBV2 to TRBJ2-3, with D maybe TRBD1 (6 bases). V was pared by 6 bases and J by 9 bases, with 13 bases between. The CDR3 sequence is 12 residues long. Germline lookup yields CDR1 SNHLY and CDR2 FYNNEI. This CDR3 reads CASRAAGETQYF. CDR3 nucleotide sequence: TGTGCCAGCAGGGCCGCAGGGGAGACGCAGTATTTT.

This clone was counted between two and nine times. CDR3 sequence (DNA): TGTGCCAGCAGTGAAGAAGGGGGTTTTAGTCAGCCCCAGCATTTT. This translates into CASSEEGGFSQPQHF. The chain joins TRBV2 to TRBJ1-5; D possibly corresponds to TRBD1 (6 bases). The V end was cut by 1 base, the J end by 6 bases, with 13 bases between. In germline, CDR1 is SNHLY, CDR2 FYNNEI. The CDR3 loop spans 15 amino acids.

The rearrangement uses TRBV20-1 and TRBJ2-1; the D gene is possibly TRBD2 (7 bases). The V and J ends lost 3 bases and 2 bases respectively, with 11 bases between them. This CDR3 contains 14 residues. CDR1 is DFQATT and CDR2 is SNEGSKA in the germline V gene (reference sequence). CDR3 protein: CSASWGGAYNEQFF. The CDR3 DNA is TGCAGTGCTAGTTGGGGGGGCGCCTACAATGAGCAGTTCTTC.

The chain recombines TRBV18 with TRBJ2-7; TRBD2 matches at 8 bases. CDR1 is KGHSH, CDR2 LQKENI, per germline. This CDR3 has 15 residues. V lost 6 bases to trimming and J lost 7 bases; unmatched junction nucleotides: 14. CDR3 DNA sequence: TGTGCCAGCTCTGCCCGTGCGGGAGGAGGTTGGGAGCAGTACTTC. As protein: CASSARAGGGWEQYF.

The chain carries TRBV4-1 and TRBJ2-7, with TRBD2 as a possible D gene (6 bases). The CDR3 has 16 residues. With 3 bases removed from V and 2 bases from J, the gap between germline ends came to 17 bases. Germline V CDR1 and CDR2: MGHRA, YSYEKL. CDR3 amino acids: CASSQASRAGAYEQYF. DNA of the CDR3: TGCGCCAGCAGCCAGGCCTCCCGAGCGGGCGCCTACGAGCAGTACTTC.

This rearrangement joins TRBV7-9 to TRBJ2-2; 7 bases agree with TRBD1. The CDR3 covers 14 residues. Losses at the gene ends were 5 bases for V and 5 bases for J; bases not matched to a gene: 5. Germline V gene data show CDR1 as SEHNR and CDR2 as FQNEAQ (reference sequence). This chain's CDR3 is CASSAIRGTGELFF. The DNA of the CDR3 is TGTGCCAGCAGCGCAATCAGGGGGACCGGGGAGCTGTTTTTT.

V usage is TRBV5-1 and J usage is TRBJ2-3, with a weak D call TRBD2 (6 bases). This CDR3 is 16 amino acids long. Trimming stripped 2 bases from V and 0 bases from J, with 13 bases between. CDR1 and CDR2 from the germline V gene are SGHRS and YFSETQ. CDR3: CASSLGTPLSTDTQYF. DNA for the CDR3: TGCGCCAGCAGCTTAGGGACTCCCCTCAGCACAGATACGCAGTATTTT. The variable domain in full, completed from reference TRBV5-1 and TRBJ2-3, reads KAGVTQTPRYLIKTRGQQVTLSCSPISGHRSVSWYQQTPGQGLQFLFEYFSETQRNKGNFPGRFSGRQFSNSRSEMNVSTLELGDSALYLCASSLGTPLSTDTQYFGPGTRLTVL.

This sequence joins TRBV14 and TRBJ1-1; 7 nucleotides match TRBD1. From germline, CDR1 is SGHDN and CDR2 FVKESK. The V gene end was trimmed by 4 bases and the J gene end by 5 bases; junction bases not matched to a gene: 10. The CDR3 consists of 15 residues. DNA of the CDR3: TGTGCCAGCAGCCCTTACCCAGGGGGAAGTACTGAAGCTTTCTTT. Translated: CASSPYPGGSTEAFF. Full variable domain (rest looked up from reference TRBV14 and TRBJ1-1): EAGVTQFPSHSVIEKGQTVTLRCDPISGHDNLYWYRRVMGKEIKFLLHFVKESKQDESGMPNNRFLAERTGGTYSTLKVQPAELEDSGVYFCASSPYPGGSTEAFFGQGTRLTVV.

The rearrangement joins TRBV12-3 or TRBV12-4 to TRBJ2-1; the D gene is possibly TRBD2 (6 bases). The CDR3 contains 13 residues. The V end was cut by 4 bases, the J end by 10 bases, with 14 bases between. The CDR3 here is CASSSQLAGEQFF. In nucleotides, the CDR3 is TGTGCCAGCAGTTCCCAACTAGCTGGGGAGCAGTTCTTC.

The V and J genes are TRBV3-1 (or the pseudogene TRBV3-2) and TRBJ1-5, with D unresolved. This CDR3 is 15 amino acids long. The V and J ends lost 3 bases and 4 bases respectively, with 13 bases between them. The V gene's germline CDR1 is LGHDT and CDR2 YNNKEL (reference sequence). The CDR3 DNA reads as TGTGCCAGCAGCCATTCCGGGAATAAGAATCAGCCCCAGCATTTT. This codes for CASSHSGNKNQPQHF.

The V and J genes are TRBV27 and TRBJ1-1; 7 bases line up with TRBD1. The ends lost 8 bases at V and 9 bases at J; junction bases unmatched: 6. The CDR3 is 11 residues long. Germline CDR1 reads MNHEY; CDR2 reads SMNVEV (reference sequence). CDR3 sequence reads: CASAGGQQAFF. The CDR3 DNA follows: TGTGCCAGCGCCGGGGGACAGCAAGCTTTCTTT.

This chain connects TRBV7-2 to TRBJ2-5, with D unresolved. The germline gives CDR1 SGHTA, CDR2 FQGNSA. The CDR3 extends over 15 amino acids. V was clipped by 1 base and J by 0 bases, with 9 bases between them. The DNA of the CDR3 is TGTGCCAGCAGCTTAGGAGATTTGTACCAAGAGACCCAGTACTTC. Protein: CASSLGDLYQETQYF.

This chain connects TRBV5-1 to TRBJ2-5; TRBD1 matches at 8 bases. V lost 3 bases and J lost 3; bases outside the gene matches: 4. CDR3 length: 14 residues. Germline V gives CDR1 SGHRS, CDR2 YFSETQ. The CDR3 DNA sequence: TGCGCCAGCAGCTACAACAGGGGGGAAGAGACCCAGTACTTC. Amino acid sequence: CASSYNRGEETQYF.

This chain joins TRBV19 and TRBJ1-2; 7 bases match TRBD1. V was clipped by 5 bases and J by 2 bases; unmatched bases: 11. The germline V gene has CDR1 LNHDA and CDR2 SQIVND (reference sequence). The CDR3 loop spans 16 amino acids. The CDR3, as DNA: TGTGCCAGTAGTCTCCACGCGACAGGGCGGAACTATGGCTACACCTTC. It encodes CASSLHATGRNYGYTF.

The chain combines TRBV19 with TRBJ2-7; 9 bases are shared with TRBD1. Germline V lookup: CDR1 LNHDA, CDR2 SQIVND (reference sequence). Germline trimming cut 5 bases from V and 2 bases from J; bases unmatched to any gene: 7. CDR3 length: 15 residues. The CDR3 region is CASSVTGGKPYEQYF. The CDR3, as DNA: TGTGCCAGTAGTGTGACAGGGGGAAAACCCTACGAGCAGTACTTC.

The J gene is TRBJ2-7, the V gene TRBV5-4; the D gene is possibly TRBD2 (6 bases). V shed 4 bases and J shed 1 base, with 6 bases lying between them. Germline V CDR1 and CDR2: SGHNT, YYREEE (reference sequence). The CDR3 contains 12 residues. This CDR3 is CASSGTSYEQYF. In DNA form, the CDR3 reads TGTGCCAGCAGCGGGACTTCCTACGAGCAGTACTTC.

V and J are TRBV28 and TRBJ1-4; the D is unclear. The V end was cut by 3 bases, the J end by 1 base, with 6 bases between. The CDR3 runs 14 residues. CDR1 is MDHEN, CDR2 SYDVKM, per germline. CDR3 sequence reads: CASSFRVTNEKLFF. The DNA for the CDR3 is TGTGCCAGCAGTTTTCGGGTAACTAATGAAAAACTGTTTTTT.

V gene TRBV12-3 or TRBV12-4 combines with J gene TRBJ2-2; D possibly corresponds to TRBD1 (6 bases). With 7 bases removed from V and 6 bases from J, the gap between germline ends came to 12 bases. This CDR3 is 13 amino acids long. The CDR3 region is CASTTQGSGELFF. As DNA, the CDR3 is TGTGCCAGCACCACACAGGGCTCCGGGGAGCTGTTTTTT.

The CDR3 here is CASSLGSGTDQPQHF. Here the CDR3 DNA reads TGTGCCAGCAGCTTAGGGTCGGGGACTGATCAGCCCCAGCATTTT. The V gene is TRBV7-6, the J gene TRBJ1-5; perhaps TRBD1 as D (5 bases). CDR3 size: 15 residues. The germline CDR1 and CDR2 sequences are SGHVS and FNYEAQ. The ends were cut back, 1 base at V and 5 bases at J, with 12 bases in the middle.

This clone was counted once. The chain combines TRBV18 with TRBJ1-4, with D possibly matching TRBD1 (5 bases). Trimming removed 6 bases at V and 8 bases at J, with 16 bases between. CDR1 and CDR2 from the germline V gene are KGHSH and LQKENI. This CDR3 is 14 amino acids long. The CDR3 protein is CASSTSRWGEKLFF. The CDR3 DNA follows: TGTGCCAGCTCGACCAGCAGGTGGGGCGAAAAACTGTTTTTT.

The chain is built from TRBV27 and TRBJ2-1, with 9 positions matching TRBD1. The CDR3 covers 13 residues. V lost 5 bases and J lost 8; bases outside the gene matches: 4. Germline loops: CDR1 MNHEY, CDR2 SMNVEV (reference sequence). The chain's CDR3 is CASSMDRGHEQFF. The CDR3 nucleotides are TGTGCCAGCAGTATGGACAGGGGCCATGAGCAGTTCTTC.

V usage is TRBV7-6 and J usage is TRBJ2-5; 12 nucleotides line up with TRBD2. The CDR3 runs 16 residues. Germline trimming cut 0 bases from V and 7 bases from J; bases unmatched to any gene: 6. In germline, CDR1 is SGHVS, CDR2 FNYEAQ. The CDR3 bases are TGTGCCAGCAGCTTAGCGCCGGTACTAGCGGGGGGGACCCAGTACTTC. Protein product: CASSLAPVLAGGTQYF.